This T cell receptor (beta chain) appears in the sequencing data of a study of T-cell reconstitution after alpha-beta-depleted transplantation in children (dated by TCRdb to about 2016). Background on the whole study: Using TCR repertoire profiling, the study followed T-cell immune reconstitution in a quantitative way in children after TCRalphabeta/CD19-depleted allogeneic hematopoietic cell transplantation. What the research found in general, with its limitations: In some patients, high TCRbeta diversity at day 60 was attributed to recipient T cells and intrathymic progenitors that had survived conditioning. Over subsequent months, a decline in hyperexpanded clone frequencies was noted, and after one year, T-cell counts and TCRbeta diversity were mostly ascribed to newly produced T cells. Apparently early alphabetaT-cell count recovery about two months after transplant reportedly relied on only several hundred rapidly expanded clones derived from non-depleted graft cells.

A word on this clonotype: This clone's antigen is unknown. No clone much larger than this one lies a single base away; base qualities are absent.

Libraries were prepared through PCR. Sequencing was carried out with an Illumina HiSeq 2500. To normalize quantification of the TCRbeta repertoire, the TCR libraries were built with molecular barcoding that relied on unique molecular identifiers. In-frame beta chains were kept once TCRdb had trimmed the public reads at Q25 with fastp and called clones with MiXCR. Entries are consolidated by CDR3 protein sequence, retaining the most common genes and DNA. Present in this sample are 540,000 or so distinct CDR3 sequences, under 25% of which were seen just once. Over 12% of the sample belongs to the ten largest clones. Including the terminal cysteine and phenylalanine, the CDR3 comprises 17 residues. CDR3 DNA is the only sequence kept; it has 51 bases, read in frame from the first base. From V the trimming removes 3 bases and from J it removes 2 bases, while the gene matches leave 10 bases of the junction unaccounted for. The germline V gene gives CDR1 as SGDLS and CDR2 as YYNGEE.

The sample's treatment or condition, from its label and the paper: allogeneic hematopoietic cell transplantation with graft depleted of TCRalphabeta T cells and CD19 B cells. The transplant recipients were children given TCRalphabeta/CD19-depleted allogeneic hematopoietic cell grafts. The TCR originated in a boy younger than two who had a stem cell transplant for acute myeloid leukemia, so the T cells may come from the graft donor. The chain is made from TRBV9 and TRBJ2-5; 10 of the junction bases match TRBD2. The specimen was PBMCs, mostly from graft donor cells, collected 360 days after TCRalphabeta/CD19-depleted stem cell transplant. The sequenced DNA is TGTGCCAGCAGCGGCTGGATGGGACTAGCGTCACAAGAGACCCAGTACTTC. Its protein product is CASSGWMGLASQETQYF. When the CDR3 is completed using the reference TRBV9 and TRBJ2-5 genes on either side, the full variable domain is DSGVTQTPKHLITATGQRVTLRCSPRSGDLSVYWYQQSLDQGLQFLIQYYNGEERAKGNILERFSAQQFPDLHSELNLSSLELGDSALYFCASSGWMGLASQETQYFGPGTRLLVL.